This T cell receptor (beta chain) was observed in a study of blood T cell repertoires in COVID-19. The germline V gene has CDR1 MNHNS and CDR2 SASEGT. Trimming removed 3 bases from V and 7 bases from J, with 12 bases in between. CDR3 length: 14 amino acids. Some clones are missing from TCRdb's copy, which holds only in-frame ones; the method was immunoSEQ multiplex PCR. This table holds approximately 35,000 clones, more than 75% found once. This TCR was recovered from a human donor in a cohort sampled during active COVID-19. Sequences were obtained from peripheral blood. V is TRBV6-1 and J is TRBJ1-4; D is undetermined. CDR3 nucleotide sequence: TGTGCCAGCAGTGATCGAGGGCATGGTGAAAAACTGTTTTTT. Protein sequence: CASSDRGHGEKLFF.